This T cell receptor beta chain was observed in a study of blood T cells in healthy people across ages. A second about 7 to 12 cycle PCR used barcoded and J-beta primers. The authors tagged each cDNA molecule using a template-switch adaptor with 12 random nucleotides. MiXCR was run by TCRdb on the 5' RACE reads, yielding one entry per CDR3 protein. The sample comprises more than 1,400,000 distinct CDR3 sequences, 42% of which are singletons, and 6.5% to 10% rests with the top ten. All donors came from Russia, were Caucasian and healthy, and spanned ages about 6 to 95. Whole-study findings and limits: While age rose, TCR beta diversity per million T cells dropped in a roughly linear way.

The CDR3 is made up of 13 amino acids. Trimming at V came to 7 bases and at J to 6 bases, leaving 8 bases not matched to a gene. Notes on this clonotype: The antigen is unknown.

The genes are TRBV12-3 or TRBV12-4 and TRBJ1-2, with 7 bases identical to TRBD1. This receptor was obtained from a young woman in good health. What was sequenced was blood. The chain's CDR3 is CASTIGTVHGYTF. In DNA, the CDR3 is TGTGCCAGCACGATTGGGACAGTTCATGGCTACACCTTC.